This TCR beta chain was documented in a study of blood T cell repertoires in COVID-19 (dated by TCRdb to about 2020). Regarding the research as a whole: Samples from collaborators originated in the United States, Italy and Spain and spanned both the acute and convalescent phases of COVID-19. Nearly every sample came with metadata listing a de-identified subject ID, COVID-19 status, age in years and sex. The repertoires were released in a freely available public database intended as a resource for research on the immune response to SARS-CoV-2. The prospective study material was composed of cDNA or gDNA derived from T cells, B-cell-depleted T cells, or PBMCs. Deeply sampled blood TCRbeta repertoires from subjects exposed to, actively infected with, or recovered from COVID-19 were included in the dataset. Where available, HLA class I and class II types were obtained from metadata supplied by the sample provider rather than from assay-based typing. Samples came from the ongoing ImmuneRACE study (first 160 participants) plus 1,254 subjects from 6 global collaborators.

Each collaborating institution followed its own protocols to collect whole blood in K2EDTA tubes. Collaborator samples were shipped for TCRbeta analysis as frozen whole blood, isolated PBMCs, or DNA extracted from either sample type. On this clone itself: What antigen it recognizes has not been identified. No much larger clonotype is one base removed from it; base qualities were not supplied.

CDR1 and CDR2 are drawn from the germline V gene: LGHNA, YSLEER. The CDR3, cysteine through phenylalanine, is 15 amino acids long. Left in the record is the CDR3 DNA by itself, 45 bases read in frame from the first base. A distance of 10 bases separates the germline ends of V and J, which lose 1 base and 1 base respectively. Results and caveats for the whole study, not just this receptor: The amount of clinical and demographic metadata varied by source and participant and was provided uncurated.

The immunoSEQ Assay, a bias-controlled multiplex PCR, was used to amplify TCRbeta CDR3 regions from genomic DNA. Processing in the source paper ran as follows. The number of nucleated cells in each sample was estimated by amplification of reference gene primers within the assay. Sequence reads were collapsed and filtered to measure the absolute abundance of every unique TCRbeta CDR3 rearrangement. For each sample, productive Simpson clonality was calculated by taking the square root of Simpson's diversity index across productive rearrangements. TCRdb carries this immuneACCESS record with in-frame sequences only. Its versions omit some clonotypes, under half of them owing to an unresolved V gene in the studies checked, with the rest unexplained. The V and J calls and clone size were taken over from that table, and D and trimming were inferred from the DNA. The table for this sample lists approximately 46,000 clones; roughly nine tenths of them were counted only once. 15% to 19% of the sample is held by the ten biggest clonotypes.

The clonotype originates from a man between 65 and 80 years old with active COVID-19. The receptor chain draws on TRBV4-3 and TRBJ1-1; perhaps TRBD1 is the D gene, with 5 bases matching. The sequenced material came from peripheral blood. The sequence in DNA is TGCGCCAGCAGCCAAGGTGGCACAGGGAACACTGAAGCTTTCTTT. Its protein product is CASSQGGTGNTEAFF.